This T cell receptor (beta chain) appears in the sequencing data of a study of blood T cell repertoires in COVID-19. Germline CDR1 is SGHRS and CDR2 is YFSETQ. This CDR3 has 14 residues. V was clipped by 2 bases and J by 6 bases; unmatched bases: 4. Generated by immunoSEQ multiplex PCR, the TCRdb table keeps only in-frame clones and is missing some. The profile covers some 190,000 clones, with more than 65% appearing a single time and roughly 17% taken by the ten largest. Sequences were obtained from PBMCs or T cells enriched from blood (not recorded which). This clonotype was sampled from a woman aged 45 to 65 with acute COVID-19. V and J are TRBV5-1 and TRBJ1-4, with 7 bases that match TRBD1. For the CDR3, the DNA is TGCGCCAGCAGCTTCCTGCAGGGGGATGAAAAACTGTTTTTT. Protein: CASSFLQGDEKLFF. Variable domain in full (rest from reference TRBV5-1 and TRBJ1-4): KAGVTQTPRYLIKTRGQQVTLSCSPISGHRSVSWYQQTPGQGLQFLFEYFSETQRNKGNFPGRFSGRQFSNSRSEMNVSTLELGDSALYLCASSFLQGDEKLFFGSGTQLSVL.